This is a list of T cell receptor beta chains from one sample in a study of T cell changes during pregnancy in multiple sclerosis. TCRdb's table, derived via immunoSEQ multiplex PCR, lists solely in-frame clones and lacks some. The table records over 55,000 clones, about 92% of them present only once. The sample was CD8+ T cells from peripheral blood mononuclear cells, taken in the third trimester of pregnancy. All receptors derive from a female donor in good health, enrolled as a control in a pregnancy study. Each CDR3 is given with its conserved first and last residue. A D gene is named only where the DNA matches it firmly. Size tells how often a clone was seen (once, few, many) or the class of an expanded clone, and some rows leave it out.

clone_size	d_call	v_call	j_call	cdr3_nt	cdr3_aa
NA	TRBD2	TRBV7-9	TRBJ2-5	TGTGCCAGCAGCCACGGACTAGCGGGGCAAGAGACCCAGTACTTC	CASSHGLAGQETQYF
NA	TRBD1	TRBV7-6	TRBJ1-1	TGTGCCAGCAGTCCACAGGGGGCTGGCACTGAAGCTTTCTTT	CASSPQGAGTEAFF
once	NA	TRBV9	TRBJ2-2	TGTGCCAGCAGCGTCTTTCGGGCCGGGGAGCTGTTTTTT	CASSVFRAGELFF
NA	NA	TRBV23-1	TRBJ1-4	TGCGCCAGCACGCCGGCCAGGGATAATGAAAAACTGTTTTTT	CASTPARDNEKLFF
NA	TRBD1	TRBV7-9	TRBJ2-1	TGTGCCAGCAGCGAGGGACAGGGTAATGAGCAGTTCTTC	CASSEGQGNEQFF
once	TRBD1	TRBV4-3	TRBJ1-2	TGCGCCAGCAGCCAGGACAGGGGGCATAGGAATGGCTACACCTTC	CASSQDRGHRNGYTF
NA	TRBD1	TRBV11-2	TRBJ2-7	TGTGCCAGCAGCGAAGTGACCGGGACAGCCCACTACGAGCAGTACTTC	CASSEVTGTAHYEQYF
NA	NA	TRBV29-1	TRBJ1-1	TGCAGCGTTGAAGGGGCAGGGAACACTGAAGCTTTCTTT	CSVEGAGNTEAFF
NA	TRBD1	TRBV29-1	TRBJ2-7	TGCAGCGTTGAAGACGGGACAGACTACGAGCAGTACTTC	CSVEDGTDYEQYF
NA	NA	TRBV6-6	TRBJ1-6	TGTGCCAGCAGCCCCGACAGCGAAAATTCACCCCTCCACTTT	CASSPDSENSPLHF
NA	TRBD1	TRBV2	TRBJ2-7	TGTGCCAGCAGTTCCCCGGGACAGGATATCGGCTACGAGCAGTACTTC	CASSSPGQDIGYEQYF
NA	TRBD2	TRBV2	TRBJ2-1	TGTGCCAGCAGTGGAACTAGCGGGGACAATGAGCAGTTCTTC	CASSGTSGDNEQFF
few	NA	TRBV7-9	TRBJ2-7	TGTGCCAGCAGCTTATCTTCCACGGCCTACGAGCAGTACTTC	CASSLSSTAYEQYF
NA	NA	TRBV12-5	TRBJ1-1	TGTGCTAGTGGCTTAAGGGCGACGGAACGGGACTTCATGAACACTGAAGCTTTCTTT	CASGLRATERDFMNTEAFF
NA	TRBD2	TRBV6-6	TRBJ2-1	TGTGCCAGCACCTCCTCCAGCGGGGCCGGGGATGAGCAGTTCTTC	CASTSSSGAGDEQFF
NA	TRBD1	TRBV6-6	TRBJ1-1	TGTGCCAGCAGTTCCTCCTCCGGGACAGGGGACACTGAAGCTTTCTTT	CASSSSSGTGDTEAFF
NA	NA	TRBV27	TRBJ1-2	TGTGCCAGCAGTTTATCGGGGGGGACCTATGGCTACACCTTC	CASSLSGGTYGYTF
NA	TRBD1	TRBV5-5	TRBJ1-3	TGTGCCAGCAGCTTGGACCCGGGACAGGGGGATGCTGGAAACACCATATATTTT	CASSLDPGQGDAGNTIYF
NA	TRBD2	TRBV27	TRBJ2-5	TGTGCCAGCAGCCCACGCCAGCTAGCGGGGAGTAAGGAGACCCAGTACTTC	CASSPRQLAGSKETQYF
NA	NA	TRBV30	TRBJ1-2	TGTGCCTGGAGTCCGGACCGGGGAACAAACTATGGCTACACCTTC	CAWSPDRGTNYGYTF
NA	NA	TRBV27	TRBJ1-4	TGTGCCAGCAGTCCCTTGAGTCCTGAAGAAAAACTGTTTTTT	CASSPLSPEEKLFF
few	TRBD1	TRBV4-1	TRBJ2-1	TGCGCCAGCAGCCAAGTAGGACAGGGCATCGATGAGCAGTTCTTC	CASSQVGQGIDEQFF
NA	TRBD1	TRBV9	TRBJ2-1	TGTGCCAGCAGCGATGGGACAGGGGGTTACAATGAGCAGTTCTTC	CASSDGTGGYNEQFF
NA	NA	TRBV25-1	TRBJ2-2	TGTGCCAGCAGCACCAGGACCGGGGAGCTGTTTTTT	CASSTRTGELFF
NA	NA	TRBV13	TRBJ1-2	TGTGCCAGCAGCCGCGGGACGGAGACGTGGAGCTATGGCTACACCTTC	CASSRGTETWSYGYTF
NA	NA	TRBV27	TRBJ2-3	TGTGCCAGCAGTTTGGCTCTGAGGGGCACAGATACGCAGTATTTT	CASSLALRGTDTQYF
once	NA	TRBV9	TRBJ1-2	TGTGCCAGCAGCGATGGAAGGGGTCCCCTCAGAGCTAACTATGGCTACACCTTC	CASSDGRGPLRANYGYTF
NA	NA	TRBV4-3	TRBJ2-2	TGCGCCAGCAGCCAAGATCTCCTGCGGGGAGGCGGGGAGCTGTTTTTT	CASSQDLLRGGGELFF
NA	TRBD1	TRBV5-6	TRBJ1-1	TGTGCCAGCAGCCGACAGGGGACTTACACTGAAGCTTTCTTT	CASSRQGTYTEAFF
NA	NA	TRBV28	TRBJ2-1	TGTGCCACCCGGTCTGGGGGGGGCCAGGGTGAGCAGTTCTTC	CATRSGGGQGEQFF
NA	TRBD2	TRBV7-6	TRBJ2-5	TGTGCCAGCCGAGCGGGGGAAGAGACCCAGTACTTC	CASRAGEETQYF
few	TRBD1	TRBV6-4	TRBJ1-5	TGTGCCAGCAGTGAGGGGACAGGGGGTCAGCCCCAGCATTTT	CASSEGTGGQPQHF
NA	NA	TRBV5-6	TRBJ2-7	TGTGCCAGCAGCCCTCCGGGATCCCTGAGTTACGAGCAGTACTTC	CASSPPGSLSYEQYF
NA	TRBD2	TRBV4-1	TRBJ2-1	TGCGCCAGCAGCTTCCTTAGCGCGGGGGATTACAATGAGCAGTTCTTC	CASSFLSAGDYNEQFF
NA	TRBD1	TRBV6-5	TRBJ1-1	TGTGCCAGCAGTCCCAGGGACAGCCTGAACACTGAAGCTTTCTTT	CASSPRDSLNTEAFF
NA	TRBD1	TRBV6-1	TRBJ1-3	TGTGCCAGCAGCGAAGGACAGGGGCAATCGAACACCATATATTTT	CASSEGQGQSNTIYF
NA	TRBD2	TRBV2	TRBJ2-3	TGTGCCAGCAGTGAAGTGGTTAGCGGGGGGGTAGGAGATACGCAGTATTTT	CASSEVVSGGVGDTQYF
NA	TRBD1	TRBV30	TRBJ2-7	TGTGCCTGGAGCTTTTCGGGACAGGGTTACGAGCAGTACTTC	CAWSFSGQGYEQYF
NA	NA	TRBV13	TRBJ2-1	TGTGCCAGCAGTCAAAAGGGGGGGGTGTCAGGCAATGAGCAGTTCTTC	CASSQKGGVSGNEQFF
NA	TRBD1	TRBV5-6	TRBJ2-7	TGTGCCAGCAGCCCGACTCCGGGACAGGGTACCTACGAGCAGTACTTC	CASSPTPGQGTYEQYF
NA	NA	TRBV19	TRBJ1-2	TGTGCCAGCGGGACTGTCTATGGCTACACCTTC	CASGTVYGYTF